This T cell receptor beta chain derives from a study of regulatory T cells in long-lasting Graves disease. Study results and caveats: Among the persistent patients, 2,500 to 3,000 public clonotypes were shared, more than the 850 to 1,000 shared among new patients. Relative to newly diagnosed Graves' patients, persistent ones had lower TCR diversity.

Germline-derived CDR1 and CDR2 are MNHNY and SVGAGI (reference sequence). This CDR3 region has 15 residues. The V end was cut by 0 bases, the J end by 8 bases, with 13 bases between. On this clonotype itself: Its antigen is undetermined.

Time point of the sample: newly diagnosed GD, antithyroid drugs for less than 3 months. The TCR library was made from RNA extracted from PBMCs. Through Arm-PCR of CDR3 regions and iRepertoire HTBI primers, TCR beta libraries were built. Authors' processing steps: The samples yielded roughly 64 TRBV and approximately 15 TRBJ segments. TCRdb recomputed calls from the multiplex PCR reads with MiXCR, one row per CDR3 protein. V and J calls and clone size were set by TCRdb, not the authors. The sample holds around 480,000 distinct CDR3 sequences, more than 15% seen once. These data were also reused for a study on T cells in Graves' hyperthyroidism and ophthalmopathy. From that report: First-round RT-PCR of the TCR CDR3 relied on the HTBI primer set.

This sequence originates from a middle-aged woman with Graves disease. The chain has TRBV6-6 and TRBJ1-4; TRBD1 is a possible D gene (5 bases). Here the sequenced sample was peripheral blood mononuclear cells (PBMCs), taken at new diagnosis, from a patient treated with antithyroid drugs. This chain's CDR3 is CASSYSRGWDEKLFF. The DNA of the CDR3 is TGTGCCAGCAGTTACTCGAGGGGATGGGACGAAAAACTGTTTTTT.